The present entry profiles one T cell receptor beta chain with its context. What it binds is not known. The sample belongs to a study of cytomegalovirus exposure and HLA in healthy donors. The PCR employed 60 Vbeta primers together with 13 Jbeta primers. The protocol was immunoSEQ multiplex PCR, while the TCRdb copy is restricted to in-frame clones and leaves out a portion. The sample includes about 190,000 clones, about 80% of them seen just once. Study results and caveats: In a later analysis, HLA-C alleles had the fewest associated TCRs, DRB1 alleles the most. A later analysis associated roughly 15,000 TCR beta sequences with HLA alleles at a 0.05 false discovery rate.

This receptor was identified in a woman under 30 in good health and CMV-seropositive. Sequencing was carried out using PBMCs.

Here the CDR3 reads CSARSIGYTF. The CDR3 region has the DNA TGCAGTGCTAGGTCTATTGGCTACACCTTC. The J gene is TRBJ1-2, the V gene TRBV20-1; D is uncertain. Germline V gene data show CDR1 as DFQATT and CDR2 as SNEGSKA (reference sequence). The CDR3 spans 10 residues. V lost 3 bases to trimming and J lost 7 bases, with 6 bases between them.